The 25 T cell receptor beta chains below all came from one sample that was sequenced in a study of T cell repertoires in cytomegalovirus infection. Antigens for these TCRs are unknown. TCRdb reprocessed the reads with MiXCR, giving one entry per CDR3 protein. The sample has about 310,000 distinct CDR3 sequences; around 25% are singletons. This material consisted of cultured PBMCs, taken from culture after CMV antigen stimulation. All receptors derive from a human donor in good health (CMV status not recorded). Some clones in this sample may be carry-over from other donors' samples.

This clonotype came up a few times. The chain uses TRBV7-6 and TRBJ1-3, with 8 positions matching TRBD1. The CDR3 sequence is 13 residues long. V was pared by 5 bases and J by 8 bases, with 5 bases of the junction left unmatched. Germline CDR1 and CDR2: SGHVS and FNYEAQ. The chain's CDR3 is CASSGYRGDTIYF. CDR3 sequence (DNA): TGTGCCAGCAGCGGATACAGGGGGGACACCATATATTTT.

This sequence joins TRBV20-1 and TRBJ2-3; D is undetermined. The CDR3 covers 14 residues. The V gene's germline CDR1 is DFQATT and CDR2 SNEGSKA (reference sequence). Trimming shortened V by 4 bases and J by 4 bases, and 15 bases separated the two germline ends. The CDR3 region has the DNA TGCAGTGCTACCCTTTGGGGTACGGCAGATACGCAGTATTTT. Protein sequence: CSATLWGTADTQYF.

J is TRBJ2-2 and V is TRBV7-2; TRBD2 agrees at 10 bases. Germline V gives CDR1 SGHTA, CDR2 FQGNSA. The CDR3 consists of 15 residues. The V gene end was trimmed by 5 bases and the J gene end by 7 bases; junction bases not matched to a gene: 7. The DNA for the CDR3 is TGTGCCAGCAGCAAGGGACTAGCGTTCGGCGGGGAGCTGTTTTTT. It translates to CASSKGLAFGGELFF.

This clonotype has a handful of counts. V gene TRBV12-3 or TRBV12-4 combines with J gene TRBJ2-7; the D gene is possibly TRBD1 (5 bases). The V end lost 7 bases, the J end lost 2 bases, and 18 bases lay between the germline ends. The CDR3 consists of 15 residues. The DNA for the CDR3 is TGTGCCAGCATCCTTTTGTTGGACACCCCCTACGAGCAGTACTTC. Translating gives CASILLLDTPYEQYF.

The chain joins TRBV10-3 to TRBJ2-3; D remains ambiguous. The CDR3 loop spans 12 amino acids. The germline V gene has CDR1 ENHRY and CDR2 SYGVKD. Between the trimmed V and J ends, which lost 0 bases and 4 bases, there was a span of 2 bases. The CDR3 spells CAISESADTQYF. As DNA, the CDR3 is TGTGCCATCAGTGAGTCAGCAGATACGCAGTATTTT.

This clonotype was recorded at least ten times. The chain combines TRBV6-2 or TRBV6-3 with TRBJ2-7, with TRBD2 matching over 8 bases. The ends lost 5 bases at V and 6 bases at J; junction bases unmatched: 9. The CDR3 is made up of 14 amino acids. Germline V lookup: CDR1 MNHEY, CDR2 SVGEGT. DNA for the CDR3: TGTGCCAGCAGTCAACCAGCGGGAGAGTCCGAGCAGTACTTC. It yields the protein CASSQPAGESEQYF.

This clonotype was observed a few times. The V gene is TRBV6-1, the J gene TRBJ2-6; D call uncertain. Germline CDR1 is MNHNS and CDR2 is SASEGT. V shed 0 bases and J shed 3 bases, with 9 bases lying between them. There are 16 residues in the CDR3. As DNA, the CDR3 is TGTGCCAGCAGTGAAGCGCTAGGTCTTGGGGCCAACGTCCTGACTTTC. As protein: CASSEALGLGANVLTF.

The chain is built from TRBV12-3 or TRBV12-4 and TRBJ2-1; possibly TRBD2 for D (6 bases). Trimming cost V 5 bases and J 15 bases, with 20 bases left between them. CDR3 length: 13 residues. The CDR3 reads CASSQLSGEDRFF. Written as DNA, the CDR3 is TGTGCCAGCAGTCAACTCTCTGGGGAGGATCGGTTCTTC.

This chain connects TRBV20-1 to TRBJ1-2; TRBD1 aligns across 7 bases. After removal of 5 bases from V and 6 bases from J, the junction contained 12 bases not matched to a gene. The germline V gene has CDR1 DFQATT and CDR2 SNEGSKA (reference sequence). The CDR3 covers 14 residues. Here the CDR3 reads CSAPRTGGLDGYTF. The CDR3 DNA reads TGCAGTGCTCCCAGGACAGGTGGACTGGATGGCTACACCTTC.

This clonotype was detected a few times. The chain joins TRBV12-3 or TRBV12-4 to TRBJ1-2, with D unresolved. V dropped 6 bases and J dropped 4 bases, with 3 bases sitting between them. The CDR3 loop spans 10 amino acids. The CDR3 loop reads CASRGYGYTF. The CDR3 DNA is TGTGCCAGCAGAGGCTATGGCTACACCTTC.

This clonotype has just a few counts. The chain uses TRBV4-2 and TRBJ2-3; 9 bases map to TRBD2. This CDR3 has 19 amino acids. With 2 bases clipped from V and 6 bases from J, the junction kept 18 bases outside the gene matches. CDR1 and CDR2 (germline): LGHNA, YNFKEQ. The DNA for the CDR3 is TGTGCCAGCAGCCAATTGGGGGTAGCGGGAGTCCGCCCCCACGATACGCAGTATTTT. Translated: CASSQLGVAGVRPHDTQYF.

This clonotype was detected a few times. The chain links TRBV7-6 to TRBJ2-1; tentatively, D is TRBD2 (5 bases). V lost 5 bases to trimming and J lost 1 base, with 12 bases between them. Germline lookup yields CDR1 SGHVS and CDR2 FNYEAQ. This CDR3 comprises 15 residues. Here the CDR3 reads CASSVTGYSYNEQFF. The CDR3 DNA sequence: TGTGCCAGCAGCGTCACGGGATATTCCTACAATGAGCAGTTCTTC.

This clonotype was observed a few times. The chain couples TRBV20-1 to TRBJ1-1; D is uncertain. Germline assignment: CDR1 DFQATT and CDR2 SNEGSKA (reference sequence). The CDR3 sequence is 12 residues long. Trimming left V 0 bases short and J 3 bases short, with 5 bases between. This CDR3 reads CSARDSDTEAFF. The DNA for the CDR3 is TGCAGTGCTAGAGATTCGGACACTGAAGCTTTCTTT.

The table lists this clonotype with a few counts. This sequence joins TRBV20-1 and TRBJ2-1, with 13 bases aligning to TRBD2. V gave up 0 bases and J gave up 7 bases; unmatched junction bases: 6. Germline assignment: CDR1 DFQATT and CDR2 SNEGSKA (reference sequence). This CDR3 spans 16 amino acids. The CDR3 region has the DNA TGCAGTGCTAGAGATCGGACTAGCGGGAGTAGGAATGAGCAGTTCTTC. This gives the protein CSARDRTSGSRNEQFF.

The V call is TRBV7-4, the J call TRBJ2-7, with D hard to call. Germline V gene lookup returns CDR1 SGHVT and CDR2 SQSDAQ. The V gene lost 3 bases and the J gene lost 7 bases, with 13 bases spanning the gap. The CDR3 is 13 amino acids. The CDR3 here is CASSFSASGEQYV. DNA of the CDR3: TGTGCCAGCAGCTTTTCAGCGTCCGGTGAGCAGTACGTC.

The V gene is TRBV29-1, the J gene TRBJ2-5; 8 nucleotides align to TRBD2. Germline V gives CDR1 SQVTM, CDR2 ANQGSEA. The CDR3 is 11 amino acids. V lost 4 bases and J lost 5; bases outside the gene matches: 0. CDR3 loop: CSVGLAETQYF. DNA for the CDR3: TGCAGCGTTGGACTAGCGGAGACCCAGTACTTC.

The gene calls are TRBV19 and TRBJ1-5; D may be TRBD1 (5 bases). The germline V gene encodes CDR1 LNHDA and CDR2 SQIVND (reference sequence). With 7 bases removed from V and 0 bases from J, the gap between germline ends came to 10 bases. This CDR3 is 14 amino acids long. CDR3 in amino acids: CASKKGYSNQPQHF. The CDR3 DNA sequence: TGTGCCAGTAAAAAGGGGTATAGCAATCAGCCCCAGCATTTT.

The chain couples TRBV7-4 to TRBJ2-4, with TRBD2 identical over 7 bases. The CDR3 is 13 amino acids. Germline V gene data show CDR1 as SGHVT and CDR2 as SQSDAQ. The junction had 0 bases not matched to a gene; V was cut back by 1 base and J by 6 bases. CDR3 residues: CASSLGEGNIQYF. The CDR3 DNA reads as TGTGCCAGCAGCTTAGGGGAGGGAAACATTCAGTACTTC.

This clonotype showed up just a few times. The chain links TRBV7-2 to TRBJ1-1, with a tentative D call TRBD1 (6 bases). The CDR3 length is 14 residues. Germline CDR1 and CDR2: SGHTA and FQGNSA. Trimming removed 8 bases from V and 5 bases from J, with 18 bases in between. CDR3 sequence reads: CASSLATGATEAFF. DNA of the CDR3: TGTGCCAGCTCCCTCGCGACAGGAGCGACTGAAGCTTTCTTT.

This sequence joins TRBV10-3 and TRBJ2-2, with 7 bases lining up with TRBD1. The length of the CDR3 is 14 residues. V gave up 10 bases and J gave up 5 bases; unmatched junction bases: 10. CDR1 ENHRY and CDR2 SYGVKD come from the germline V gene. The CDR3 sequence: CATRDRSLTGELFF. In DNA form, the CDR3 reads TGTGCCACGAGGGACAGATCCTTGACCGGGGAGCTGTTTTTT.

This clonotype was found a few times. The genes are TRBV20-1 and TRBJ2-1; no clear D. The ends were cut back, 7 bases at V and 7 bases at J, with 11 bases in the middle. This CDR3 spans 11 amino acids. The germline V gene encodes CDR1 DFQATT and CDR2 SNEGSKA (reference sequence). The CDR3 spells CSGSPTNEQFF. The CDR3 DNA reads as TGCAGTGGGTCCCCAACTAATGAGCAGTTCTTC.

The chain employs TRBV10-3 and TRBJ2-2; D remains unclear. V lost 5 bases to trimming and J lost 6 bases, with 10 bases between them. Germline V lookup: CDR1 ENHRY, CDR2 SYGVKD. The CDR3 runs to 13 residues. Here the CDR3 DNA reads TGTGCCATCAGTTCCAGTGACGCCGGGGAGCTGTTTTTT. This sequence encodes CAISSSDAGELFF.

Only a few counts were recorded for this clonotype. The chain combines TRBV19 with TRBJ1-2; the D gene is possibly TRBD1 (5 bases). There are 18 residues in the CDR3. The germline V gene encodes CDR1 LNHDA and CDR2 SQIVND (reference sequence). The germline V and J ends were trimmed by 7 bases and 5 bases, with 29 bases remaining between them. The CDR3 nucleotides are TGTGCCAGTACCCCTGTCACGTCAACCGGGAGGGGTCGATATGGCTACACCTTC. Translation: CASTPVTSTGRGRYGYTF.

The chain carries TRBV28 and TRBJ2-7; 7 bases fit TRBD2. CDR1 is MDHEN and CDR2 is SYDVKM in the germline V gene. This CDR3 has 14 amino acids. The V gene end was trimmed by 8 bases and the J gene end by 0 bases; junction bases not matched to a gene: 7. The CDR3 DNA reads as TGTGCCAGCCATGGGGGAGGGAACTCCTACGAGCAGTACGTC. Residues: CASHGGGNSYEQYV.

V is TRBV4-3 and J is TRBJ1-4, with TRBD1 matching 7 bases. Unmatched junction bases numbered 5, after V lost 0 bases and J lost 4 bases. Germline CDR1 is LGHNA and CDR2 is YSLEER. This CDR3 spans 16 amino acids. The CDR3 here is CASSQDHRGFNEKLFF. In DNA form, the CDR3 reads TGCGCCAGCAGCCAAGACCACAGGGGCTTTAATGAAAAACTGTTTTTT.